This is a list of T cell receptor beta chains from one sample in a study of CD8+CD57+ T cells in acquired aplastic anemia. MiXCR was run by TCRdb on the reads, yielding one entry per CDR3 protein. This table holds about 190,000 distinct CDR3 sequences, 54% found once. Sequenced: sorted CD4+, CD8+, or CD8+CD57+ T cells (not recorded which) from PBMCs. These receptors all come from a human donor in good health, serving as a control. The CDR3 runs from the conserved cysteine through the conserved F or W. Each record gives: J gene, D gene, clone size, V gene, CDR3 protein, CDR3 DNA. The D gene is left open where the match is weak. Size tells how often a clone was seen (once, few, many) or the class of an expanded clone, and some rows leave it out.

j_gene: TRBJ2-5
d_gene: .
abundance: .
v_gene: TRBV7-3
CDR3aa: CASSSSTGETQYF
CDR3nt: TGTGCCAGCAGCTCTAGCACCGGGGAGACCCAGTACTTC

j_gene: TRBJ2-4
d_gene: .
abundance: many
v_gene: TRBV10-3
CDR3aa: CAIIGPGKNIQYF
CDR3nt: TGTGCCATCATAGGGCCGGGCAAAAACATTCAGTACTTC

j_gene: TRBJ1-2
d_gene: .
abundance: many
v_gene: TRBV3-1
CDR3aa: CASSRGPGSGYTF
CDR3nt: TGTGCCAGCAGCCGAGGACCAGGGTCTGGCTACACCTTC

j_gene: TRBJ1-3
d_gene: TRBD1
abundance: .
v_gene: TRBV7-9
CDR3aa: CASSAYGTGVGSGNTIYF
CDR3nt: TGTGCCAGCAGCGCTTACGGGACAGGGGTCGGCTCTGGAAACACCATATATTTT

j_gene: TRBJ2-7
d_gene: TRBD2
abundance: .
v_gene: TRBV7-3
CDR3aa: CASSSGLAGVLGEQYF
CDR3nt: TGTGCCAGCAGCTCCGGACTAGCGGGGGTTCTTGGCGAGCAGTACTTC

j_gene: TRBJ1-2
d_gene: .
abundance: .
v_gene: TRBV9
CDR3aa: CASRGSLGGGDYGYTF
CDR3nt: TGTGCCAGCAGGGGGTCTCTAGGGGGGGGCGACTATGGCTACACCTTC

j_gene: TRBJ2-6
d_gene: .
abundance: many
v_gene: TRBV6-2/TRBV6-3
CDR3aa: CASSPPSGQAGANVLTF
CDR3nt: TGTGCCAGCAGCCCTCCATCCGGTCAGGCTGGGGCCAACGTCCTGACTTTC

j_gene: TRBJ1-5
d_gene: .
abundance: .
v_gene: TRBV12-3/TRBV12-4
CDR3aa: CASSPGQTLRAVLRAGHQHF
CDR3nt: .

j_gene: TRBJ1-2
d_gene: .
abundance: many
v_gene: TRBV28
CDR3aa: CASSEVGYGYTF
CDR3nt: TGTGCCAGCAGCGAAGTGGGCTATGGCTACACCTTC

j_gene: TRBJ2-2
d_gene: TRBD1
abundance: .
v_gene: TRBV7-3
CDR3aa: CASSPGTGGTGELFF
CDR3nt: TGTGCCAGCAGCCCTGGGACAGGGGGAACCGGGGAGCTGTTTTTT

j_gene: TRBJ1-1
d_gene: .
abundance: .
v_gene: TRBV5-5
CDR3aa: CASSLVGGPPEAFF
CDR3nt: TGTGCCAGCAGCTTGGTTGGGGGCCCCCCTGAAGCTTTCTTT

j_gene: TRBJ2-5
d_gene: TRBD1
abundance: many
v_gene: TRBV12-3/TRBV12-4
CDR3aa: CASSLGLTGGETQYF
CDR3nt: TGTGCCAGCAGTTTGGGCCTCACAGGGGGGGAGACCCAGTACTTC

j_gene: TRBJ2-3
d_gene: TRBD2
abundance: many
v_gene: TRBV11-1
CDR3aa: CASSLGRTSGGTDTQYF
CDR3nt: TGTGCCAGCAGCTTAGGTAGGACTAGCGGGGGAACAGATACGCAGTATTTT

j_gene: TRBJ2-2
d_gene: TRBD1
abundance: few
v_gene: TRBV7-2
CDR3aa: CASSPLRQGAGELFF
CDR3nt: TGTGCCAGCAGCCCCCTTAGACAGGGGGCCGGGGAGCTGTTTTTT

j_gene: TRBJ2-7
d_gene: .
abundance: .
v_gene: TRBV20-1
CDR3aa: CSAILRVRVYEQYF
CDR3nt: TGCAGTGCTATCTTAAGGGTCAGGGTATACGAGCAGTACTTC

j_gene: TRBJ1-1
d_gene: .
abundance: many
v_gene: TRBV6-1
CDR3aa: CASSRVPTEAFF
CDR3nt: TGTGCCAGCTCTAGAGTTCCCACTGAAGCTTTCTTT

j_gene: TRBJ1-3
d_gene: .
abundance: .
v_gene: TRBV7-9
CDR3aa: CASSLGERNTIYF
CDR3nt: TGTGCCAGCAGCTTAGGAGAAAGAAACACCATATATTTT

j_gene: TRBJ1-2
d_gene: TRBD1
abundance: .
v_gene: TRBV29-1
CDR3aa: CSVGTGDFYGYTF
CDR3nt: TGCAGCGTTGGGACAGGGGACTTCTATGGCTACACCTTC